This T cell receptor (beta chain) was captured by sequencing in a study of OX40 agonist ivuxolimab in advanced cancers. On the study more broadly: One hepatocellular carcinoma and a couple of cutaneous melanoma patients partially responded. The study's findings and limits: Circulating CD4+ and CD8+ T cells showed clonal expansion by week 6 at 0.1 to 3.0 mg/kg. The study found that CD8+ T cells averaged more expanded clones than CD4+.

Profiled with immunoSEQ multiplex PCR; TCRdb holds only in-frame clones, not every one. The sample records approximately 66,000 clones, 75% to 90% being singletons. Germline V lookup: CDR1 MGHRA, CDR2 YSYEKL. Trimming took 4 bases from V and 6 from J, leaving 25 bases between them. This CDR3 is built from 18 residues. Of note for this clone: Antigen specificity is unknown.

Individuals having autoimmune disease history or systemic immunosuppression were not enrolled. The input for sequencing was CD4+ or CD8+ T cells sorted from blood, taken in a trial of the OX40 agonist ivuxolimab. This clonotype originated in an adult with an advanced solid tumor such as melanoma, head and neck, liver or kidney cancer. The chain employs TRBV4-1 and TRBJ1-5; the D is unclear. CDR3 protein: CASSRGSARAPRGQPQHF. The CDR3 bases are TGCGCCAGCAGCCGAGGTTCCGCCCGGGCCCCACGGGGTCAGCCCCAGCATTTT.